The 12 T cell receptor beta chains reported below all come from one sample, sequenced in a study of human T cells and chemical hapten exposure. Noted time point: patch test 3, about 24 weeks after DPC sensitization. Treatment indicated: therapeutic diphenylcyclopropenone sensitization with weekly scalp DPC. TCRdb redid the calling of the RACE reads with MiXCR, one entry per CDR3 protein. This repertoire shows 50,000 to 75,000 distinct CDR3 sequences, approximately 10% found once; its top ten account for roughly 2%. This sample comprised whole blood, obtained in connection with sensitization to the hapten diphenylcyclopropenone (DPC). Receptor source: a woman in her 30s with alopecia areata. Some clones in this sample may be carry-over from other donors' samples.

The sample holds many counts of this clonotype. V gene TRBV6-2 or TRBV6-3 combines with J gene TRBJ2-1; D perhaps matches TRBD2 (6 bases). This CDR3 is 16 amino acids long. In germline, CDR1 is MNHEY, CDR2 SVGEGT. V lost 5 bases to trimming and J lost 4 bases, with 18 bases between them. CDR3 protein: CASSRDAGTQYNEQFF. The CDR3 DNA sequence: TGTGCCAGCAGTCGGGATGCCGGGACTCAGTACAATGAGCAGTTCTTC.

This clonotype was detected only a few times. V usage is TRBV20-1 and J usage is TRBJ2-7; a weak D match, TRBD2 (6 bases). The V and J ends lost 6 bases and 2 bases respectively, with 14 bases between them. In germline, CDR1 is DFQATT, CDR2 SNEGSKA (reference sequence). This CDR3 contains 13 residues. The CDR3 nucleotides are TGCAGTGCCCCTGCTGGGGAGGCCTACGAGCAGTACTTC. This gives the protein CSAPAGEAYEQYF.

This clonotype was seen a few times. Relative to the germline gene, one junction end is altered; a read error may explain this. V usage is TRBV7-7 and J usage is TRBJ2-5; D not certain. This CDR3 region has 14 residues. CDR1 is SSHAT, CDR2 FNYEAQ, per germline (reference sequence). CDR3 DNA sequence: TGTGCTAGCAGCTTAGACGGGTGGACCGGGACCCAGTACTTC. Encoded protein: CASSLDGWTGTQYF.

The V call is TRBV6-2 or TRBV6-3, the J call TRBJ1-2; 8 nucleotides agree with TRBD1. The germline V gene encodes CDR1 MNHEY and CDR2 SVGEGT. The CDR3 contains 14 residues. The V gene end was trimmed by 5 bases and the J gene end by 4 bases; junction bases not matched to a gene: 6. Written as DNA, the CDR3 is TGTGCCAGCAGTGCGGGACAGGTCTTCTATGGCTACACCTTC. Translating gives CASSAGQVFYGYTF.

This clonotype was found a few times. The chain links TRBV7-9 to TRBJ2-7; D not resolved. The CDR3 spans 15 residues. Trimming removed 3 bases from V and 6 bases from J, with 18 bases in between. Germline lookup yields CDR1 SEHNR and CDR2 FQNEAQ (reference sequence). CDR3 coding DNA: TGTGCCAGCAGCTTGGGTATCCTGGAAGAGAGCGAGCAGTACTTC. Its protein is CASSLGILEESEQYF.

This chain connects TRBV6-5 to TRBJ1-1; 7 bases are shared with TRBD1. The germline gives CDR1 MNHEY, CDR2 SVGAGI. Trimming removed 4 bases from V and 4 bases from J; junction bases left unmatched: 15. CDR3 length equals 17 residues. CDR3 DNA: TGTGCCAGCAGTTTACTCTTGACAGGGAGCGCAGGCACTGAAGCTTTCTTT. Its translation is CASSLLLTGSAGTEAFF.

In its sample, this clonotype was seen many times. The chain employs TRBV6-5 and TRBJ1-3; D not certain. From germline, CDR1 is MNHEY and CDR2 SVGAGI. The CDR3 is 18 residues long. V lost 0 bases and J lost 3, with 18 bases in between. The CDR3 DNA reads as TGTGCCAGCAGTTACTCGTCGGTATACGCCAGACTTGGAAACACCATATATTTT. Translated: CASSYSSVYARLGNTIYF.

On this clonotype itself: The junction shows a germline mismatch at one end, possibly a read error. This chain uses TRBV29-1 with TRBJ2-1; possibly TRBD2 for D (6 bases). The germline V gene has CDR1 SQVTM and CDR2 ANQGSEA. The CDR3 covers 12 residues. The CDR3 nucleotides are TGCAGCGGGGACTTTTCCTACGATGAGCAGTTCTTC. Protein: CSGDFSYDEQFF.

This clonotype has just a few counts. This chain uses TRBV5-6 with TRBJ2-3; D may be TRBD2 (5 bases). V gave up 1 base and J gave up 8 bases, with 5 bases separating them. Looked up from germline, CDR1 is SGHDT and CDR2 is YYEEEE. The CDR3 is 11 residues long. The CDR3 nucleotides read TGTGCCAGCAGCTTGCGGGGTACGCAGTATTTT. Translated: CASSLRGTQYF.

V is TRBV6-2 or TRBV6-3 and J is TRBJ1-5; D unresolved. Trimming took 2 bases from V and 2 from J, leaving 10 bases between them. From germline, CDR1 is MNHEY and CDR2 SVGEGT. The CDR3 is 15 residues long. The CDR3 protein is CASSYGQERNQPQHF. The DNA of the CDR3 is TGTGCCAGCAGTTACGGGCAGGAACGCAATCAGCCCCAGCATTTT.

CDR3 sequence reads: CAISPDRANYGYTF. The CDR3 DNA follows: TGTGCCATCAGTCCAGACAGAGCTAACTATGGCTACACCTTC. The chain links TRBV10-3 to TRBJ1-2; maybe TRBD1 (5 bases). The CDR3 sequence is 14 residues long. V lost 5 bases and J 0 bases, leaving 10 bases between the germline ends. Germline V gene data show CDR1 as ENHRY and CDR2 as SYGVKD.

A few counts support this clonotype. The chain links TRBV12-3 or TRBV12-4 to TRBJ1-5, with D unresolved. V was clipped by 3 bases and J by 2 bases, with 8 bases between them. This CDR3 is built from 14 residues. CDR3 in amino acids: CASSFYQGNQPQHF. The CDR3 DNA reads TGTGCCAGCAGTTTCTATCAGGGCAATCAGCCCCAGCATTTT.